This T cell receptor beta chain was obtained from a study of blood T cells in healthy people across ages. Background on the study: Per two T cells, about one barcoded beta molecule was captured through template switching. Study-wide findings and caveats: From one million sequenced T cells, diversity estimates were lower bounds. TCR beta diversity, measured per million T cells, fell in a roughly linear way with age. PBMC samples, being unsorted, prevented any conclusive comparison of naive and antigen-experienced cells.

There are 14 residues in the CDR3. Germline CDR1 and CDR2: DFQATT and SNEGSKA (reference sequence). V shed 7 bases and J shed 2 bases, with 17 bases lying between them. Sample-barcoded 5' priming and a J-beta primer mix drove a second PCR of about 6 to 12 cycles. TCRdb recomputed calls from the 5' RACE reads with MiXCR, one row per CDR3 protein. The profile covers about 750,000 distinct CDR3 sequences, with roughly 50% appearing a single time and approximately 41% taken by the ten largest. At least ten counts were recorded for this clonotype. No antigen is known for it. The clonotype comes from a man aged 80 or over in good health. Source material: blood. The chain uses TRBV20-1 and TRBJ2-5, with TRBD2 as a possible D gene (6 bases). The CDR3 DNA sequence: TGCAGTGTTCTCCGGGGGTTAGATCAAGAGACCCAGTACTTC. Translation gives CSVLRGLDQETQYF.